This T cell receptor (beta chain) was profiled in a study of cytomegalovirus exposure and HLA in healthy donors. Study as a whole: An earlier analysis identified 117 million unique TCR beta sequences in about 200 million T cells. Whole-study results and caveats: For cytomegalovirus status, the classifier reportedly gave diagnoses with high specificity and sensitivity. An analysis that was carried out later associated about 17,000 TCR beta sequences with HLA alleles at 0.05 false discovery rate. It was approximately 170 TCR beta chains that were listed as cytomegalovirus-associated.

Per the germline V gene, CDR1 is SNHLY and CDR2 is FYNNEI. CDR3 length: 16 amino acids. V lost 0 bases and J 12 bases, leaving 21 bases between the germline ends. The PCR used 60 Vbeta and 13 Jbeta primers. Clones were read by immunoSEQ multiplex PCR, and TCRdb kept only the in-frame ones, dropping some. This sample's table has tens of thousands of clones. Turning to this clone: Antigen specificity is unknown.

V usage is TRBV2 and J usage is TRBJ1-3, with D possibly TRBD1 on 5 matching bases. The receptor's source is a male donor in good health and CMV-seronegative. Sequencing was carried out using PBMCs. In DNA form, the CDR3 reads TGTGCCAGCAGTGAAGCGCTTCTGGGCAGGGCGGACAACATATATTTT. This sequence encodes CASSEALLGRADNIYF.